The 23 T cell receptor beta chains below come from one sample, sequenced in a study of fetal regulatory T cell absence and autoimmunity (dated by TCRdb to about 2017). Library preparation employed the immunoSEQ multiplex PCR assay. Held by TCRdb, this immuneACCESS table contains in-frame sequences only and omits some clones. Under half of the omission traces to an unresolved V gene where checked; the cause of the rest is unknown. The table for this sample lists about 95,000 clones; roughly 70% of them were counted only once. The ten largest clones add up to 2% of the sample. Sequencing used pancreas tissue. The receptors stem from a male donor with IPEX syndrome.

This chain uses TRBV4-1 with TRBJ2-7; D ambiguous. The CDR3 is 13 residues long. The ends were cut back, 4 bases at V and 0 bases at J, with 7 bases in the middle. Germline CDR1 and CDR2: MGHRA and YSYEKL. The CDR3 spells CASSLKNSYEQYF. CDR3 bases: TGCGCCAGCAGCCTAAAAAACTCCTACGAGCAGTACTTC.

The chain couples TRBV6-5 to TRBJ2-5, with D uncertain. CDR3 size: 14 residues. CDR1 is MNHEY, CDR2 SVGAGI, per germline. The V end lost 0 bases, the J end lost 5 bases, and 10 bases lay between the germline ends. The CDR3 DNA sequence: TGTGCCAGCAGTTACTCAGGTCCTGCGGAGACCCAGTACTTC. Translated: CASSYSGPAETQYF.

This sequence joins TRBV5-4 and TRBJ1-1, with D tentatively TRBD1 (6 bases). Trimming removed 0 bases from V and 2 bases from J, with 20 bases in between. Germline values: CDR1 SGHNT, CDR2 YYREEE (reference sequence). This CDR3 is 18 amino acids long. This chain's CDR3 is CASSLAEWGQSPNTEAFF. CDR3 DNA sequence: TGTGCCAGCAGCTTGGCCGAATGGGGGCAGTCCCCTAACACTGAAGCTTTCTTT.

V and J are TRBV2 and TRBJ2-3; 8 bases are shared with TRBD1. Losses at the gene ends were 6 bases for V and 12 bases for J; bases not matched to a gene: 11. The CDR3 is made up of 13 amino acids. The V gene's germline CDR1 is SNHLY and CDR2 FYNNEI. The CDR3 sequence: CASRPGGDRLQYF. The CDR3, as DNA: TGTGCCAGCAGACCCGGAGGGGACAGGCTTCAGTATTTT.

This clone was counted a few times. The chain has TRBV11-3 and TRBJ1-2; 8 bases are shared with TRBD1. Trimming at V came to 3 bases and at J to 5 bases, leaving 2 bases not matched to a gene. The CDR3 length is 13 residues. Germline V lookup: CDR1 SGHNT, CDR2 YENEEA. DNA for the CDR3: TGTGCCAGCAGCTTCAGGACAGGGTATGGCTACACCTTC. Encoded protein: CASSFRTGYGYTF.

The chain combines TRBV7-9 with TRBJ1-4, with D maybe TRBD1 (6 bases). Germline V gene data show CDR1 as SEHNR and CDR2 as FQNEAQ (reference sequence). The CDR3 length is 14 residues. Trimming left V 2 bases short and J 4 bases short, with 8 bases between. The CDR3 reads CASSLNRDNEKLFF. The DNA for the CDR3 is TGTGCCAGCAGCTTAAACAGGGATAATGAAAAACTGTTTTTT.

The chain couples TRBV7-9 to TRBJ2-1, with 10 nucleotides matching TRBD2. The CDR3 is made up of 15 amino acids. Per germline, CDR1 SEHNR and CDR2 FQNEAQ (reference sequence). The V segment lost 6 bases and the J segment 3 bases; nucleotides outside the gene matches: 5. CDR3 coding DNA: TGTGCCAGCAGTTCTAGCGGGAGTGACTACAATGAGCAGTTCTTC. Translating gives CASSSSGSDYNEQFF.

CDR3 protein: CASSLESDTQYF. In DNA, the CDR3 is TGTGCCAGCAGCTTGGAGTCAGATACGCAGTATTTT. This rearrangement joins TRBV5-4 to TRBJ2-3; D remains unclear. The germline V and J ends were trimmed by 0 bases and 4 bases, with 3 bases remaining between them. This CDR3 comprises 12 residues. Germline lookup yields CDR1 SGHNT and CDR2 YYREEE (reference sequence).

This CDR3 reads CASRPTSGKTDTQYF. The DNA for the CDR3 is TGTGCCAGCAGACCGACTAGCGGGAAGACAGATACGCAGTATTTT. V and J are TRBV6-1 and TRBJ2-3; the match to TRBD2 covers 11 bases. J lost 3 bases, V lost 6 bases, and 5 bases had no gene match. Germline V gene sequence: CDR1 MNHNS, CDR2 SASEGT. This CDR3 is 15 amino acids long.

In DNA, the CDR3 is TGTGCCAGCAGCACCACCCTTCTTAACTATGGCTACACCTTC. It specifies CASSTTLLNYGYTF. The genes are TRBV5-5 and TRBJ1-2; D gene uncertain. Germline CDR1 is SGHKS and CDR2 is YYEKEE (reference sequence). The CDR3 spans 14 residues. V lost 4 bases and J 1 base, leaving 11 bases between the germline ends.

The chain links TRBV6-1 to TRBJ2-7; no clear D. The CDR3 totals 12 residues. The V end lost 2 bases, the J end lost 2 bases, and 4 bases lay between the germline ends. Germline V gives CDR1 MNHNS, CDR2 SASEGT. In DNA, the CDR3 is TGTGCCAGCAGTGAACTAGCCTACGAGCAGTACTTC. It encodes CASSELAYEQYF.

CDR3 DNA sequence: TGTGCCAGCAGCTTCCGGGACATTCAGTACTTC. Its protein product is CASSFRDIQYF. The rearrangement uses TRBV5-6 and TRBJ2-4; D remains ambiguous. Germline lookup yields CDR1 SGHDT and CDR2 YYEEEE. V was pared by 2 bases and J by 8 bases, with 5 bases between. CDR3 size: 11 residues.

V usage is TRBV11-3 and J usage is TRBJ2-1; D is uncertain. V was pared by 0 bases and J by 4 bases, with 4 bases between. The V gene's germline CDR1 is SGHNT and CDR2 YENEEA. The CDR3 has 13 residues. The CDR3 protein is CASSLEGYNEQFF. CDR3 nucleotides: TGTGCCAGCAGCTTAGAGGGATACAATGAGCAGTTCTTC.

The chain joins TRBV4-1 to TRBJ1-1; 11 bases align to TRBD1. Germline V gene data show CDR1 as MGHRA and CDR2 as YSYEKL. Losses at the gene ends were 0 bases for V and 0 bases for J; bases not matched to a gene: 6. The CDR3 runs to 18 residues. CDR3 amino acids: CASSQDPRDRGMNTEAFF. DNA for the CDR3: TGCGCCAGCAGCCAAGATCCCCGGGACAGGGGGATGAACACTGAAGCTTTCTTT.

This rearrangement joins TRBV7-2 to TRBJ2-7, with D unresolved. V gave up 5 bases and J gave up 2 bases, with 16 bases separating them. The length of the CDR3 is 15 residues. CDR1 SGHTA and CDR2 FQGNSA come from the germline V gene. CDR3 sequence: CASSDPGPPAYEQYF. In DNA form, the CDR3 reads TGTGCCAGCAGCGACCCGGGCCCCCCGGCCTACGAGCAGTACTTC.

The rearrangement joins TRBV5-1 to TRBJ1-2; D remains unclear. The CDR3 is 12 amino acids. Germline V gives CDR1 SGHRS, CDR2 YFSETQ. Between the trimmed V and J ends, which lost 0 bases and 9 bases, there was a span of 9 bases. In DNA, the CDR3 is TGCGCCAGCAGCTTGGGCGGTAGTAGCTACACCTTC. Translating gives CASSLGGSSYTF.

The V gene is TRBV5-1, the J gene TRBJ2-3; D is unclear. CDR1 and CDR2 from the germline V gene are SGHRS and YFSETQ. The CDR3 is made up of 16 amino acids. Deletions cut 1 base from V and 3 bases from J, with 15 bases between. The CDR3 loop is CASSLRFAAETDTQYF. The CDR3 DNA sequence: TGCGCCAGCAGCTTGCGCTTCGCGGCGGAGACAGATACGCAGTATTTT.

The sample holds a few counts of this clone. This chain connects TRBV13 to TRBJ1-2; D is ambiguous. The CDR3 runs 16 residues. V was cut by 1 base and J by 0 bases, with 12 bases left in between. The V gene's germline CDR1 is PRHDT and CDR2 FYEKMQ (reference sequence). Written as DNA, the CDR3 is TGTGCCAGCAGCTTAGTGAAGGGCCAAGCTAACTATGGCTACACCTTC. This codes for CASSLVKGQANYGYTF.

Comments on this clone: It is likely a read error, because the conserved phenylalanine at the end of the CDR3 is missing. The chain recombines TRBV5-6 with TRBJ1-2; D ambiguous. V shed 2 bases and J shed 8 bases, with 13 bases lying between them. The germline V gene has CDR1 SGHDT and CDR2 YYEEEE. The CDR3 loop spans 13 amino acids. The CDR3 coding sequence is TGTGCCAGCAGCTTCCCCGGACGTAGCGGCTACACCCTC. It yields the protein CASSFPGRSGYTL.

The chain uses TRBV5-1 and TRBJ1-3, with D unresolved. The germline CDR1 and CDR2 sequences are SGHRS and YFSETQ. Trimming pared 5 bases from V and 7 bases from J, leaving 7 bases between. CDR3 length: 11 amino acids. For the CDR3, the DNA is TGCGCCAGCAGAAGCGGGAACACCATATATTTT. Protein sequence: CASRSGNTIYF.

This clone came up a few times. The chain combines TRBV2 with TRBJ2-7, with D uncertain. This CDR3 comprises 14 residues. Trimming pared 6 bases from V and 2 bases from J, leaving 14 bases between. Germline CDR1 reads SNHLY; CDR2 reads FYNNEI. CDR3 sequence reads: CASSHTPSAYEQYF. CDR3 DNA: TGTGCCAGCAGCCACACCCCTTCCGCCTACGAGCAGTACTTC.

This sequence joins TRBV30 and TRBJ2-5; possibly TRBD2 for D (5 bases). This CDR3 contains 13 residues. The germline V gene encodes CDR1 GTSNPN and CDR2 SVGIG (reference sequence). V was cut by 5 bases and J by 4 bases, with 14 bases left in between. CDR3 nucleotide sequence: TGTGCCTGGGACCTTGGACTTGGAGAGACCCAGTACTTC. Amino acids: CAWDLGLGETQYF.

The chain combines TRBV6-5 with TRBJ1-2; D is unresolved. This CDR3 has 13 residues. The V gene lost 5 bases and the J gene lost 5 bases, with 12 bases spanning the gap. The germline CDR1 and CDR2 sequences are MNHEY and SVGAGI. CDR3 DNA: TGTGCCAGCAGTCAACCGGCGGCGTATGGCTACACCTTC. Encoded protein: CASSQPAAYGYTF.